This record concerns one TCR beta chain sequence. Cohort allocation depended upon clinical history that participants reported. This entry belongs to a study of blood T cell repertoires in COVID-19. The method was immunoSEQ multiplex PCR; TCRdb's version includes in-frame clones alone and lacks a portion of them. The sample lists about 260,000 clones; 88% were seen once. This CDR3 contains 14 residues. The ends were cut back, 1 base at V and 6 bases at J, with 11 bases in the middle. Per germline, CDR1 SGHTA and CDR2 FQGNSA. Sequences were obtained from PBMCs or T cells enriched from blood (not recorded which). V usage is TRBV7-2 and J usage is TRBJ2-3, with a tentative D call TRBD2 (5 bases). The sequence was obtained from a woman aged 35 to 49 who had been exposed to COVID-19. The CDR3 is CASSLDQAADTQYF. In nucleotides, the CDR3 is TGTGCCAGCAGCTTAGATCAAGCGGCGGATACGCAGTATTTT.